The present entry profiles one T cell receptor (beta chain) with its context. The data were taken from a study of blood T cell repertoires in COVID-19. Across the whole study: COVID-19 samples, acute and convalescent, were from the United States, Italy and Spain. T cells, B-cell-depleted T cells, or PBMCs supplied cDNA or gDNA.

Between the trimmed V and J ends, which lost 5 bases and 7 bases, there was a span of 18 bases. CDR1 is SGHTA, CDR2 FQGNSA, per germline. This CDR3 has 15 amino acids. Methods used by the authors: Researchers report that nucleated cell counts were estimated from reference gene primer amplification. Profiling relied on immunoSEQ multiplex PCR, and the TCRdb table lists in-frame clones only, not all of them. The V and J calls and clone size are taken from that table; D and trimming were inferred from the DNA. This sample has 150,000 to 200,000 clones, with roughly 90% found just once. The source is a man in his sixties with acute or convalescent COVID-19. The specimen was peripheral blood. The gene calls are TRBV7-2 and TRBJ1-5; a weak D match, TRBD1 (5 bases). As DNA, the CDR3 is TGTGCCAGCAGCCCCCGGGGGGGAGGATTCCAGCCCCAGCATTTT. Translated, it gives CASSPRGGGFQPQHF. Based on the CDR3 plus reference TRBV7-2 and TRBJ1-5, the full variable domain is GAGVSQSPSNKVTEKGKDVELRCDPISGHTALYWYRQSLGQGLEFLIYFQGNSAPDKSGLPSDRFSAERTGGSVSTLTIQRTQQEDSAVYLCASSPRGGGFQPQHFGDGTRLSIL.